This TCR beta chain derives from a study of T-cell reconstitution after alpha-beta-depleted transplantation in children. Study results and limitations: Diversity of TCRbeta at day 60 was high in some patients, arising from surviving recipient T cells and thymic progenitors. One year post-transplant, T-cell counts and diversity were largely derived from T cells produced anew. The study reportedly traced alpha-beta T cells about two months after transplant to several hundred expanded graft clones.

Turning to this clonotype: Its antigen is not identified.

Preparation of the TCRbeta library involved a method that used unique molecular identifiers. TCRdb reanalysed the PCR reads using MiXCR and keeps one entry per CDR3 protein. The table records about 980,000 distinct CDR3 sequences, around 30% of them present only once. The J segment lost 2 bases and the V segment lost 4 bases, leaving 6 bases of the junction unmatched. The CDR3 has 17 residues. From germline, CDR1 is SGDLS and CDR2 YYNGEE. Sequenced material: PBMCs, mostly from graft donor cells, taken 360 days after TCRalphabeta/CD19-depleted stem cell transplant. V is TRBV9 and J is TRBJ2-6, with 10 bases fitting TRBD1. The clonotype comes from a boy younger than two who had a stem cell transplant for SCID, so the T cells may come from the graft donor. The chain's CDR3 is CASSLGTGVTGANVLTF. The CDR3 DNA sequence: TGTGCCAGCAGCCTCGGGACAGGGGTGACTGGGGCCAACGTCCTGACTTTC.